Following are 11 T cell receptor beta chains from one sample sequenced in a study of blood T cell repertoires in COVID-19. Sequenced by immunoSEQ multiplex PCR; TCRdb stores in-frame clones only, minus some. The profile shows 280,000 or so clones, around 85% of them singletons. Material: PBMCs or T cells enriched from blood (not recorded which). Receptors originate from a woman aged 40 to 50 who had recovered from COVID-19.

The chain joins TRBV23-1 to TRBJ1-5; 8 positions match TRBD1. TRBV23-1 falls under the ORF class, with uncertain function. The CDR3 length is 15 residues. The V segment lost 8 bases and the J segment 5 bases; nucleotides outside the gene matches: 11. The CDR3 reads CASLRTGLQDQPQHF. The DNA for the CDR3 is TGCGCCAGCCTTCGGACAGGGCTGCAAGATCAGCCCCAGCATTTT.

The chain has TRBV4-3 and TRBJ1-1; D remains ambiguous. This CDR3 has 13 amino acids. The V end was cut by 7 bases, the J end by 8 bases, with 17 bases between. From germline, CDR1 is LGHNA and CDR2 YSLEER. CDR3 sequence reads: CASILQAGTEAFF. CDR3 sequence (DNA): TGCGCCAGCATTCTCCAGGCGGGTACCGAAGCTTTCTTT.

This clone showed up just once. The CDR3: CASGQRYTGELFF. CDR3 bases: TGTGCCAGTGGACAGAGATACACCGGGGAGCTGTTTTTT. The V and J genes are TRBV19 and TRBJ2-2, with a tentative D call TRBD1 (6 bases). This CDR3 region has 13 residues. Germline CDR1 and CDR2: LNHDA and SQIVND (reference sequence). Trimming stripped 8 bases from V and 3 bases from J, with 10 bases between.

This chain joins TRBV7-2 and TRBJ1-5; D perhaps matches TRBD1 (6 bases). The V and J ends lost 4 bases and 4 bases respectively, with 11 bases between them. Germline V gene data show CDR1 as SGHTA and CDR2 as FQGNSA. The CDR3 runs 14 residues. The CDR3 protein is CASSYRGQNQPQHF. Here the CDR3 DNA reads TGTGCCAGCAGCTACCGAGGACAGAATCAGCCCCAGCATTTT.

The genes are TRBV2 and TRBJ2-7; perhaps TRBD2 as D (6 bases). Germline V gene sequence: CDR1 SNHLY, CDR2 FYNNEI. The CDR3 covers 14 residues. V dropped 8 bases and J dropped 4 bases, with 18 bases sitting between them. CDR3 sequence reads: CASLIIPGSYEQYF. The CDR3 DNA follows: TGTGCCAGCCTAATAATCCCCGGGAGTTACGAGCAGTACTTC.

This clone appeared once. The chain combines TRBV6-5 with TRBJ2-2; maybe TRBD2 (6 bases). Germline CDR1 reads MNHEY; CDR2 reads SVGAGI. There are 13 residues in the CDR3. V dropped 6 bases and J dropped 5 bases, with 10 bases sitting between them. The CDR3 DNA is TGTGCCAGCAGGCGGGACGAAACCGGGGAGCTGTTTTTT. Translating gives CASRRDETGELFF.

The CDR3, as DNA: TGTGCCAGCAGTTTATGGACTAGCGGCACCGGGGAGCTGTTTTTT. It encodes CASSLWTSGTGELFF. This sequence joins TRBV28 and TRBJ2-2; 9 bases are shared with TRBD2. Germline CDR1 reads MDHEN; CDR2 reads SYDVKM. The CDR3 runs 15 residues. V shed 0 bases and J 4 bases; nucleotides not matched to a gene: 0.

The chain is built from TRBV6-1 and TRBJ2-6; the D gene is possibly TRBD1 (6 bases). The CDR3 totals 16 residues. Trimming removed 3 bases at V and 4 bases at J, with 13 bases between. The germline V gene encodes CDR1 MNHNS and CDR2 SASEGT. The chain's CDR3 is CASSESGAQGANVLTF. The CDR3 DNA follows: TGTGCCAGCAGTGAGTCAGGGGCGCAGGGGGCCAACGTCCTGACTTTC.

The chain combines TRBV18 with TRBJ1-1; perhaps TRBD1 as D (6 bases). Deletions cut 4 bases from V and 5 bases from J, with 17 bases between. The CDR3 has 15 amino acids. Germline V lookup: CDR1 KGHSH, CDR2 LQKENI. The chain's CDR3 is CASSRGAVGGTEAFF. DNA for the CDR3: TGTGCCAGCTCACGGGGCGCGGTAGGGGGTACTGAAGCTTTCTTT.

This chain links TRBV28 with TRBJ1-1; D gene uncertain. V was shortened by 5 bases and J by 4 bases, with 17 bases between the two germline ends. Germline CDR1 is MDHEN and CDR2 is SYDVKM. The length of the CDR3 is 15 residues. CDR3 coding DNA: TGTGCCAGCAGTATCCGAACAAAACGTGTCACTGAAGCTTTCTTT. This codes for CASSIRTKRVTEAFF.

The gene calls are TRBV21-1 and TRBJ2-7; the listed D gene, TRBD1, was not tested against the DNA. TRBV21-1 is recorded as a pseudogene. CDR3 length: 13 amino acids. CDR3 sequence reads: CPNPQGPWDEQYF. CDR3 nucleotide sequence: TGTCCAAACCCACAGGGTCCCTGGGACGAGCAGTACTTC.